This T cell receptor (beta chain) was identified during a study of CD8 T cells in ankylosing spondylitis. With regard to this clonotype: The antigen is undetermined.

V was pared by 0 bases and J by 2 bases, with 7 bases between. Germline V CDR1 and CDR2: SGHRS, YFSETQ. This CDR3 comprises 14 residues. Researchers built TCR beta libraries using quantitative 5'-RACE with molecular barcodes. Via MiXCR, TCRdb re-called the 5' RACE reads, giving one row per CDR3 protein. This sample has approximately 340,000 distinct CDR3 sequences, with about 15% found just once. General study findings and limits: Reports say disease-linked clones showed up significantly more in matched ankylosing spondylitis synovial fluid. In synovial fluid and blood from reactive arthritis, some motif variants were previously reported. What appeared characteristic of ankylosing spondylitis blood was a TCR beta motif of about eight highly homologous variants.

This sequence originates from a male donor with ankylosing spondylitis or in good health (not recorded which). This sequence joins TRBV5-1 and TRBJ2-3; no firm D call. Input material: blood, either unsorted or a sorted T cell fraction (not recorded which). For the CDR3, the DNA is TGCGCCAGCAGCTTGGAGGGTGTCACAGATACGCAGTATTTT. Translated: CASSLEGVTDTQYF.